Given below is one TCR beta chain in context. Antigen unknown. Arm-PCR of CDR3 regions and iRepertoire HTBI primers were used to build TCR beta libraries. Via MiXCR, TCRdb re-called the multiplex PCR reads, giving one row per CDR3 protein. The profile shows 450,000 to 700,000 distinct CDR3 sequences, less than 15% of them singletons. The sample belongs to a study of regulatory T cells in long-lasting Graves disease. Germline CDR1 reads SNHLY; CDR2 reads FYNNEI. This CDR3 is built from 15 residues. V dropped 8 bases and J dropped 5 bases, with 16 bases sitting between them. Regarding the study as a whole: With under 3,500 shared public clonotypes, persistent patients exceeded new patients, who shared about a thousand.

Indicated time point: newly diagnosed GD, antithyroid drugs for less than 3 months. The TCR library was made from RNA that had been extracted from PBMCs in TRIzol. Each of the patients was recruited from an endocrinology department situated in Xi'an, China. These same records also appear under a second study, on T cells in Graves' hyperthyroidism and ophthalmopathy.

The receptor comes from a man aged 30 to 39 with Graves disease. Sequencing was performed on peripheral blood mononuclear cells (PBMCs), taken at new diagnosis, from a patient treated with antithyroid drugs. This chain uses TRBV2 with TRBJ2-6; weak D call: TRBD2 (5 bases). Here the CDR3 DNA reads TGTGCCAGCGGTCCGACTATTTCTAGGGCCAACGTCCTGACTTTC. It codes for CASGPTISRANVLTF.